A selection of T cell receptor beta chains follows, all from one sample in a study of radiation and T cells in renal cell carcinoma. The assay was immunoSEQ multiplex PCR, and TCRdb's table has in-frame clones only and misses some. The table shows approximately 51,000 clones, with around 83% occurring only once. This specimen consisted of blood, obtained from a patient whose treatment included radiotherapy and nephrectomy. Receptors originate from a woman in her 70s with renal cell carcinoma. CDR3s include the opening cysteine and the closing phenylalanine or tryptophan. The order of the fields is CDR3 protein, CDR3 DNA, clone size, D gene, V gene, J gene. A D gene is named only where the DNA matches it firmly. Expanded clones get a size class; other rows say once, few or many, or leave the size out.

CDR3aa: CASSEAALSTDTQYF
CDR3nt: TGTGCCAGCAGTGAAGCGGCACTTAGCACAGATACGCAGTATTTT
abundance: NA
d_gene: NA
v_gene: TRBV6-1
j_gene: TRBJ2-3

CDR3aa: CASSHPGLAGIGEQFF
CDR3nt: TGTGCCAGCAGCCACCCGGGACTAGCGGGTATCGGTGAGCAGTTCTTC
abundance: NA
d_gene: TRBD2
v_gene: TRBV6-4
j_gene: TRBJ2-1

CDR3aa: CASSLAQEGEAFF
CDR3nt: TGTGCCAGCAGCTTAGCGCAGGAGGGTGAAGCTTTCTTT
abundance: NA
d_gene: NA
v_gene: TRBV7-9
j_gene: TRBJ1-1

CDR3aa: CASSEMSHYEQYF
CDR3nt: TGTGCCAGCAGTGAAATGAGCCACTACGAGCAGTACTTC
abundance: NA
d_gene: NA
v_gene: TRBV6-1
j_gene: TRBJ2-7

CDR3aa: CASSSGTGYQETQYF
CDR3nt: TGCGCCAGCAGCAGCGGGACAGGGTACCAAGAGACCCAGTACTTC
abundance: NA
d_gene: TRBD1
v_gene: TRBV5-1
j_gene: TRBJ2-5

CDR3aa: CASSTRTGMQETQYF
CDR3nt: TGCGCCAGCAGCACCCGGACAGGGATGCAAGAGACCCAGTACTTC
abundance: NA
d_gene: TRBD1
v_gene: TRBV5-1
j_gene: TRBJ2-5

CDR3aa: CASTQGPFDTQYF
CDR3nt: TGTGCCAGCACCCAAGGGCCGTTCGATACGCAGTATTTT
abundance: NA
d_gene: NA
v_gene: TRBV6-1
j_gene: TRBJ2-3

CDR3aa: CASSVDRGHYGYTF
CDR3nt: TGTGCCAGCAGCGTGGACAGGGGACACTATGGCTACACCTTC
abundance: few
d_gene: TRBD1
v_gene: TRBV9
j_gene: TRBJ1-2

CDR3aa: CASSPGTSGSLIQETQYF
CDR3nt: TGTGCCAGCAGCCCCGGGACTAGCGGGAGTCTGATTCAAGAGACCCAGTACTTC
abundance: many
d_gene: TRBD2
v_gene: TRBV4-2
j_gene: TRBJ2-5

CDR3aa: CASSQGLLSTDTQYF
CDR3nt: TGTGCCAGCAGCCAAGGACTCCTAAGCACAGATACGCAGTATTTT
abundance: NA
d_gene: NA
v_gene: TRBV7-2
j_gene: TRBJ2-3

CDR3aa: CASSLGTGGHEQYF
CDR3nt: TGTGCCAGCAGCTTAGGGACAGGGGGACACGAGCAGTACTTC
abundance: NA
d_gene: TRBD1
v_gene: TRBV7-9
j_gene: TRBJ2-7

CDR3aa: CASSLQYGGTVEAFF
CDR3nt: TGTGCCAGCAGCTTACAATATGGAGGGACCGTTGAAGCTTTCTTT
abundance: NA
d_gene: NA
v_gene: TRBV7-2
j_gene: TRBJ1-1